A selection of T cell receptor beta chains follows, all from one sample in a study of OX40 agonist ivuxolimab in advanced cancers. The protocol was immunoSEQ multiplex PCR, while the TCRdb copy is restricted to in-frame clones and leaves out a portion. This repertoire shows around 50,000 clones, around four fifths found once; its top ten account for over 0.6%. Material: CD4+ or CD8+ T cells sorted from blood, obtained in a trial of the OX40 agonist ivuxolimab. The receptors come from an adult with an advanced solid tumor such as melanoma, head and neck, liver or kidney cancer. The CDR3 runs from the conserved cysteine through the conserved F or W. A D gene is named only where the DNA matches it firmly. Clone size is not always given. Where it is, it says once, few, many or a class for expanded clones.

J gene	D gene	V gene	clone size	CDR3 protein	CDR3 DNA
TRBJ2-7	NA	TRBV15	NA	CATSRELGDNYEQYF	TGTGCCACCAGCAGAGAGTTAGGGGACAACTACGAGCAGTACTTC
TRBJ1-3	NA	TRBV9	NA	CASSGLLEAFSGNTIYF	TGTGCCAGCAGCGGACTATTGGAGGCTTTCTCTGGAAACACCATATATTTT
TRBJ1-4	NA	TRBV6-4	NA	CASSDHPVGTNEKLFF	TGTGCCAGCAGTGACCACCCGGTGGGAACTAATGAAAAACTGTTTTTT
TRBJ2-2	NA	TRBV19	once	CASRFRDTGELFF	TGTGCCAGCAGGTTCAGGGATACCGGGGAGCTGTTTTTT
TRBJ1-5	NA	TRBV28	NA	CATGNQPQHF	TGTGCCACGGGCAATCAGCCCCAGCATTTT
TRBJ2-2	TRBD2	TRBV5-4	few	CASSLGRGVSGELFF	TGTGCCAGCAGCTTGGGACGGGGGGTTAGCGGGGAGCTGTTTTTT
TRBJ1-2	NA	TRBV4-1	NA	CASSQALREGREAGYTF	TGCGCCAGCAGCCAAGCCCTGCGGGAGGGAAGGGAGGCTGGCTACACCTTC
TRBJ2-1	NA	TRBV5-1	NA	CASSLIEGNEQFF	TGCGCCAGCAGCTTGATCGAGGGCAATGAGCAGTTCTTC
TRBJ1-2	NA	TRBV19	NA	CASSFATSNGYTF	TGTGCCAGTAGTTTCGCGACCAGTAATGGCTACACCTTC
TRBJ2-3	TRBD2	TRBV10-1	NA	CASSVQRGGSADTQYF	TGCGCCAGCAGTGTCCAGCGGGGGGGCTCCGCAGATACGCAGTATTTT
TRBJ2-5	TRBD1	TRBV7-8	NA	CASSLGGQVRETQYF	TGTGCCAGCAGCTTAGGGGGACAGGTTCGAGAGACCCAGTACTTC
TRBJ2-3	TRBD2	TRBV5-1	NA	CASSLRLAGSTDTQYF	TGCGCCAGCAGCTTAAGACTAGCGGGCTCCACAGATACGCAGTATTTT
TRBJ2-7	TRBD1	TRBV7-8	medium-sized	CASSPGTAISYEQYF	TGTGCCAGCAGCCCCGGGACAGCGATATCCTACGAGCAGTACTTC
TRBJ2-3	NA	TRBV21-1	NA	CASSKSKRPLWNTQYF	TGTGCCAGCAGCAAATCAAAACGGCCATTGTGGAATACGCAGTATTTT
TRBJ2-3	TRBD1	TRBV11-2	NA	CASSFYRQGDTQYF	TGTGCCAGCAGCTTTTACCGACAGGGTGATACGCAGTATTTT
TRBJ1-2	TRBD1	TRBV18	NA	CASSPTGGKGYGYTF	TGTGCCAGCTCACCAACAGGGGGCAAGGGCTATGGCTACACCTTC
TRBJ1-5	NA	TRBV21-1	few	CASSKVVKAGNQPQHF	TGTGCCAGCAGCAAAGTAGTTAAGGCTGGCAATCAGCCCCAGCATTTT
TRBJ2-3	NA	TRBV7-6	NA	CASSLAGALGTDTQYF	TGTGCCAGCAGCTTAGCGGGGGCGTTAGGCACAGATACGCAGTATTTT
TRBJ1-2	NA	TRBV11-3	NA	CASSLDTLYGYTF	TGTGCCAGCAGCTTAGATACGCTATATGGCTACACCTTC
TRBJ2-7	TRBD1	TRBV10-1	NA	CASSPSGQGNEQYF	TGCGCCAGCAGCCCCTCGGGACAGGGCAACGAGCAGTACTTC
TRBJ2-7	TRBD1	TRBV11-2	NA	CASSSHRGKAYEQYF	TGTGCCAGCAGCTCACACAGGGGGAAAGCCTACGAGCAGTACTTC
TRBJ2-7	TRBD1	TRBV11-2	NA	CASSGQGVGEQYF	TGTGCCAGCAGCGGACAGGGGGTAGGGGAGCAGTACTTC
TRBJ2-3	NA	TRBV11-3	once	CASSLDGLDSDTQYF	TGTGCCAGCAGCTTAGACGGGCTGGATTCGGATACGCAGTATTTT
TRBJ1-5	NA	TRBV7-9	NA	CASSPNSNQPQHF	TGTGCCAGCAGCCCTAATAGCAATCAGCCCCAGCATTTT
TRBJ2-5	NA	TRBV7-2	NA	CASSTNRAQETQYF	TGTGCCAGCAGCACCAACAGGGCCCAAGAGACCCAGTACTTC
TRBJ1-1	TRBD1	TRBV10-2	NA	CASRGQGQNTEAFF	TGCGCCAGCAGGGGACAGGGGCAGAATACTGAAGCTTTCTTT
TRBJ1-6	NA	TRBV6-4	once	CASSTQGGDSPLHF	TGTGCCAGCAGTACACAGGGCGGCGATTCACCCCTCCACTTT
TRBJ2-5	NA	TRBV18	NA	CASSQPLQGTETQYF	TGTGCCAGCTCACAACCTCTGCAGGGTACAGAGACCCAGTACTTC
TRBJ1-6	NA	TRBV28	NA	CASSLRQGKGSPLHF	TGTGCCAGCAGTTTACGTCAGGGAAAGGGTTCACCCCTCCACTTT
TRBJ1-5	NA	TRBV10-1	NA	CASSEFYAYRDNQPQHF	TGCGCCAGCAGTGAGTTTTATGCTTATAGGGACAATCAGCCCCAGCATTTT
TRBJ1-1	NA	TRBV12-1	NA	CASSTPARPEAFF	TGTGCCAGCAGCACTCCTGCGCGGCCTGAAGCTTTCTTT
TRBJ2-3	NA	TRBV5-1	NA	CASSLDQRLVADTQYF	TGCGCCAGCAGCTTGGACCAGCGACTAGTCGCTGATACGCAGTATTTT
TRBJ2-1	NA	TRBV18	NA	CASSPGAAQFF	TGTGCCAGCTCACCAGGGGCAGCGCAGTTCTTC
TRBJ2-7	NA	TRBV10-2	NA	CASSERAVLYEQYF	TGCGCCAGCAGTGAGAGAGCCGTCCTGTACGAGCAGTACTTC
TRBJ2-2	TRBD1	TRBV2	few	CASSEGQAYAGELFF	TGTGCCAGCAGTGAGGGACAGGCGTACGCCGGGGAGCTGTTTTTT
TRBJ2-2	NA	TRBV19	NA	CASSSPRQRAGELFF	TGTGCCAGTAGTTCCCCGAGACAAAGGGCCGGGGAGCTGTTTTTT
TRBJ1-5	NA	TRBV21-1	NA	CASSKSFPHRDSNQPQHF	TGTGCCAGCAGCAAAAGTTTTCCCCATCGAGATAGCAATCAGCCCCAGCATTTT